This is a list of T cell receptor beta chains from one sample in a study of T cells after posttransplantation cyclophosphamide. The repertoire was sequenced with immunoSEQ multiplex PCR; TCRdb's copy has only in-frame clones and lacks some. The sample comprises approximately 12,000 clones, around 81% of which are singletons, and roughly 0.91% rests with the top ten. The source material was memory CD4+ T cells sorted from PBMCs. The receptors shown here come from a man in his fifties in good health, CMV-negative, and a related stem cell transplant donor. Each CDR3 is given with its conserved first and last residue. D genes are given only for firm matches. Only some rows state a clone size, as once, few, many or a class for expanded clones.

v_call	clone_size	d_call	j_call	cdr3_nt	cdr3_aa
TRBV6-6	.	TRBD1	TRBJ2-3	TGTGCCAGCAGGAGGGACAGGAGGTGGGATACGCAGTATTTT	CASRRDRRWDTQYF
TRBV5-1	.	TRBD1	TRBJ2-3	TGCGCCAGCAGCTCCGAGACAGGGTTCACAGATACGCAGTATTTT	CASSSETGFTDTQYF
TRBV5-1	.	TRBD1	TRBJ1-1	TGCGCCAGCAGCCCAAACAGGGGTGTAGGCACTGAAGCTTTCTTT	CASSPNRGVGTEAFF
TRBV9	few	TRBD1	TRBJ2-2	TGTGCCAGCAGCGCCAGGGGGCATGACACCGGGGAGCTGTTTTTT	CASSARGHDTGELFF
TRBV19	.	.	TRBJ2-3	TGTGCCAGTAGTTGGCGGCCCCGCACAGATACGCAGTATTTT	CASSWRPRTDTQYF
TRBV30	.	.	TRBJ2-3	TGTGCCTTCGGCGAGGGTACGCAGTATTTT	CAFGEGTQYF
TRBV2	.	.	TRBJ1-3	TGTGCCAGCAGCGTGTTACAAATCACCTCTGGAAACACCATATATTTT	CASSVLQITSGNTIYF
TRBV5-5	.	.	TRBJ2-5	TGTGCCAGCAGCTTACAGTCCCAAGAGACCCAGTACTTC	CASSLQSQETQYF
TRBV29-1	.	.	TRBJ2-3	TGCAGCGTGCGACAGGTTATTACAGATACGCAGTATTTT	CSVRQVITDTQYF
TRBV5-4	.	TRBD1	TRBJ2-3	TGTGCCAGCAGCTCGGACAGGGACCACACAGATACGCAGTATTTT	CASSSDRDHTDTQYF
TRBV4-3	.	TRBD1	TRBJ2-7	TGCGCCAGCAGCCAAGAATCCGGGACAGGGGGTTACGAGCAGTACTTC	CASSQESGTGGYEQYF
TRBV6-6	.	.	TRBJ1-1	TGTGCCAGCAGCAGCGAGGGAGTTTCTGAAGCTTTCTTT	CASSSEGVSEAFF
TRBV7-2	once	TRBD1	TRBJ2-2	TGTGCCAGCACCCGAGGGGGCGCCGGGGAGCTGTTTTTT	CASTRGGAGELFF
TRBV6-6	.	TRBD1	TRBJ2-2	TGTGCCGTGAGGACAGGGGGGGCGAACACCGGGGAGCTGTTTTTT	CAVRTGGANTGELFF
TRBV18	.	.	TRBJ1-1	TGTGCCAGCTCCCCTACGGACACCCACACTGAAGCTTTCTTT	CASSPTDTHTEAFF
TRBV18	.	.	TRBJ2-1	TGTGCCAGCTCACAGAACCAACAGGGCAATGAGCAGTTCTTC	CASSQNQQGNEQFF
TRBV29-1	.	TRBD1	TRBJ1-1	TGCAGCGTTCGGACAGGGAATAGAGACACTGAAGCTTTCTTT	CSVRTGNRDTEAFF
TRBV10-1	.	.	TRBJ2-5	TGCGCCACCTTACCGTTACTTGCCGAGACCCAGTACTTC	CATLPLLAETQYF
TRBV19	.	.	TRBJ2-5	TGTGCCAGTAGCCCACCTGGGCCGGTGACCCAGTACTTC	CASSPPGPVTQYF
TRBV10-2	.	.	TRBJ2-2	TGCGCCAGCAGTGAGTCAGGGGAGGAGCTGTTTTTT	CASSESGEELFF
TRBV18	once	.	TRBJ2-3	TGTGCCAGCTCACCACAAGGCGGAAGCACAGATACGCAGTATTTT	CASSPQGGSTDTQYF
TRBV10-3	few	.	TRBJ2-7	TGTGCCGCCTCACCGGGGGACGCTGGGCTCTACGAGCAGTACTTC	CAASPGDAGLYEQYF
TRBV7-3	once	TRBD2	TRBJ2-1	TGTGCCAGCAGCTTCCTCGCGGGGGGGGCTCCGTTCAACAATGAGCAGTTCTTC	CASSFLAGGAPFNNEQFF
TRBV7-2	.	.	TRBJ1-5	TGTGCCAGCAGCTCTAGACAGGGCAATCAGCCCCAGCATTTT	CASSSRQGNQPQHF